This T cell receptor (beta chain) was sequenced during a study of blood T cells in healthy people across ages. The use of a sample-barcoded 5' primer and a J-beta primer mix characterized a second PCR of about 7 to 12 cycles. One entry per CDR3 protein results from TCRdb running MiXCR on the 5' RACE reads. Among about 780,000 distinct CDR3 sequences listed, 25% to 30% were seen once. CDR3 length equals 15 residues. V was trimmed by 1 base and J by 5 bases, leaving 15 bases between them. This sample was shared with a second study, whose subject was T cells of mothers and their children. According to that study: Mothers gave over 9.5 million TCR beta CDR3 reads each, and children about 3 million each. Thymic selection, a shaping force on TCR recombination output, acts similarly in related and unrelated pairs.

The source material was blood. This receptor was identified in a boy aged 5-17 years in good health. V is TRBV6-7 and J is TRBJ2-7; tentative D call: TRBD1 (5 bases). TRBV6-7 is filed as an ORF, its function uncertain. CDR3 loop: CASSYFAGRVDEQYF. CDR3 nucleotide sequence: TGTGCCAGCAGTTACTTCGCCGGCAGGGTCGACGAGCAGTACTTC.